The text below deals with one T cell receptor (beta chain). Its target antigen remains unknown. No clone much larger than this one lies a single base away; base qualities are absent. The germline V gene specifies SNHLY as CDR1 and FYNNEI as CDR2. From cysteine to phenylalanine, the CDR3 is 15 amino acids long. Just the 45-base CDR3 DNA is kept, in frame starting at base 1. V loses 4 bases, J loses 0 bases, and the germline ends lie 7 bases apart. Collaborating institutions collected whole blood in K2EDTA tubes following their own protocols. For TCRbeta analysis, collaborator samples were shipped as frozen whole blood, as isolated PBMCs, or as DNA extracted from either sample type. The immunoSEQ Assay, a bias-controlled multiplex PCR, was used to amplify TCRbeta CDR3 regions from genomic DNA. In the original analysis: Nucleated cell counts per sample were estimated from amplification of reference gene primers within the assay. To quantify the absolute abundance of each unique TCRbeta CDR3 rearrangement, sequence reads were collapsed and filtered. For each sample, productive Simpson clonality was calculated by taking the square root of Simpson's diversity index across productive rearrangements. The immuneACCESS repertoire file appears here via TCRdb, limited to in-frame rearrangements. These files lack a portion of the clones; in checked studies, under half of the deficit traces to unresolved V genes, and the cause of the others is not known. That table gives V, J and clone size, and the DNA gave D and trimming. This sample lists about 280,000 clones; approximately 85% were detected once. Jointly, the top ten make up 9.4% of the sample.

The entry originates in a study of blood T cell repertoires in COVID-19 (dated by TCRdb to the early 2020s). With respect to the entire study: Samples from collaborators originated in the United States, Italy and Spain and spanned both the acute and convalescent phases of COVID-19. The sample metadata nearly always contained a de-identified subject ID, COVID-19 status, age in years and sex. The repertoires were released in a freely available public database meant as a resource for research on the immune response to SARS-CoV-2. The samples were drawn from the first 160 participants of the ongoing ImmuneRACE study and from under 1,500 subjects provided by 6 global collaborators. The material from the prospective study consisted of cDNA or gDNA derived from T cells, B-cell-depleted T cells, or PBMCs. Where HLA class I and class II types were available, the types were taken from metadata supplied by the sample provider, not from assay-based typing. Subjects who had been exposed to COVID-19, were actively infected with it, or had recovered from it provided the deeply sampled blood TCRbeta repertoires that made up the dataset. What the work shows at the level of the full study, not this receptor alone: The amount of clinical and demographic metadata varied by source and participant and was provided uncurated.

The V gene is TRBV2 and the J gene is TRBJ2-6, with TRBD2 perhaps the D gene, on 5 matching bases. The TCR was taken from a man younger than 30 with active or convalescent COVID-19. The sequencing sample was made of peripheral blood. The nucleotides are TGTGCCAGCAGTGTCGGGGACTCTGGGGCCAACGTCCTGACTTTC. Translated, it reads CASSVGDSGANVLTF.